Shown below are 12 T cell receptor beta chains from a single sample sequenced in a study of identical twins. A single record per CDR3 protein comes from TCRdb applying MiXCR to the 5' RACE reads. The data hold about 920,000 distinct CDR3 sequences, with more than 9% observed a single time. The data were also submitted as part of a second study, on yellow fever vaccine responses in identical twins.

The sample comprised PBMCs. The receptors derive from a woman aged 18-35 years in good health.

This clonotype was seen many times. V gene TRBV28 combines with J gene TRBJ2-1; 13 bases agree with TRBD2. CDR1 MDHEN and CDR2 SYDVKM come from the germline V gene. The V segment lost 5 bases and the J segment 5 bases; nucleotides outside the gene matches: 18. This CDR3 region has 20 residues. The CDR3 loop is CASSRTSGSYSFVWDNEQFF. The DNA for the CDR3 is TGTGCCAGCAGTCGGACTAGCGGGAGTTACAGTTTCGTCTGGGACAATGAGCAGTTCTTC.

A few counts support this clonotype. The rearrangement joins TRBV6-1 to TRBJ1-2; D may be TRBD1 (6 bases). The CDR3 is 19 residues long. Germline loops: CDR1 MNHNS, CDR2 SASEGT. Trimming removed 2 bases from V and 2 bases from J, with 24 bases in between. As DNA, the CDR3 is TGTGCCAGCAGTGAATATGGTGTCAGGGATAGGACAGAGAACTATGGCTACACCTTC. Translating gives CASSEYGVRDRTENYGYTF.

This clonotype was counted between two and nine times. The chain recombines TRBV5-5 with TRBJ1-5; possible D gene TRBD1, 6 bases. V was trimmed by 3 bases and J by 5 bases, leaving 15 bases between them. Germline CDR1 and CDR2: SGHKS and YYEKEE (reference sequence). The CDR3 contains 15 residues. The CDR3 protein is CASSWAGTIDQPQHF. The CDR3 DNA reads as TGTGCCAGCAGCTGGGCCGGGACAATCGATCAGCCCCAGCATTTT.

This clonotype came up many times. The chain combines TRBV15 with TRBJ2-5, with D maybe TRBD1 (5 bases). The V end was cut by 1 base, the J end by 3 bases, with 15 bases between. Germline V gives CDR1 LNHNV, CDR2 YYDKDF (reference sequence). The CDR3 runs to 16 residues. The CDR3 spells CATSRVYESGKETQYF. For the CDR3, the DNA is TGTGCCACCAGCAGAGTTTATGAATCAGGGAAAGAGACCCAGTACTTC.

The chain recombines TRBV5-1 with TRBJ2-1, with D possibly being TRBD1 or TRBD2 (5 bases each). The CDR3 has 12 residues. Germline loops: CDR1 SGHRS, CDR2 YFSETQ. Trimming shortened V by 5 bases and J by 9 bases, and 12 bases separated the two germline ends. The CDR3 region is CASSFEGSEQFF. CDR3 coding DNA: TGCGCCAGCAGTTTCGAGGGGTCTGAGCAGTTCTTC.

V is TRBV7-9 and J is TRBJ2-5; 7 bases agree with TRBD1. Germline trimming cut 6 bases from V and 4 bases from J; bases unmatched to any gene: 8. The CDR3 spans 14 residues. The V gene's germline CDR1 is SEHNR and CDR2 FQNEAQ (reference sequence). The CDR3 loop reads CASRPTGSRETQYF. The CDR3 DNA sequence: TGTGCCAGCAGACCGACAGGGTCGCGAGAGACCCAGTACTTC.

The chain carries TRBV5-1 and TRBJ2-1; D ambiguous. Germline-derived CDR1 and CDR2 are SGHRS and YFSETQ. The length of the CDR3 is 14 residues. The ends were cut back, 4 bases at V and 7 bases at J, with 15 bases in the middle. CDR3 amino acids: CASSLPGPVNEQFF. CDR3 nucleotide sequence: TGCGCCAGCAGCCTGCCCGGCCCCGTGAATGAGCAGTTCTTC.

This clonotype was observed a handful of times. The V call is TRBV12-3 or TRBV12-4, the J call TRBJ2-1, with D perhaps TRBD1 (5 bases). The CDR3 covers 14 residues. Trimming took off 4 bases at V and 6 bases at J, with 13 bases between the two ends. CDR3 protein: CASSSGKLRNEQFF. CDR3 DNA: TGTGCCAGCAGTTCAGGGAAACTACGCAATGAGCAGTTCTTC.

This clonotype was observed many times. This CDR3 reads CATTNSGGAFGELFF. CDR3 DNA: TGTGCCACCACTAATAGCGGGGGGGCCTTCGGGGAGCTGTTTTTT. The chain links TRBV15 to TRBJ2-2; 11 nucleotides align to TRBD2. CDR1 LNHNV and CDR2 YYDKDF come from the germline V gene (reference sequence). J was trimmed by 7 bases and V by 7 bases; bases with no gene match: 8. The CDR3 has 15 amino acids. Supplemented by reference TRBV15 and TRBJ2-2, the full variable domain reads DAMVIQNPRYQVTQFGKPVTLSCSQTLNHNVMYWYQQKSSQAPKLLFHYYDKDFNNEADTPDNFQSRRPNTSFCFLDIRSPGLGDTAMYLCATTNSGGAFGELFFGEGSRLTVL.

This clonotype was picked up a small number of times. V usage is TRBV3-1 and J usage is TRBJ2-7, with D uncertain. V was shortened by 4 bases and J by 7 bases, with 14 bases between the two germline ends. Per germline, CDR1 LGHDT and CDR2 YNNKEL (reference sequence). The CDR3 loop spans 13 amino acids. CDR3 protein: CASSRLRTQEQYF. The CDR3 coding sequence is TGTGCCAGCAGCCGGCTCAGGACCCAAGAGCAGTACTTC.

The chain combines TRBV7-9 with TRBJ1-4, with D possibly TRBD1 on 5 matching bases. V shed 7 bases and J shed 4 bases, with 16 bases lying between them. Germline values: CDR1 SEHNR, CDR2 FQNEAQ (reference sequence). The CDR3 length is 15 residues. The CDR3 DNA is TGTGCCAGCACCGGAACGGGACTTAGTAATGAAAAACTGTTTTTT. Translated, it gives CASTGTGLSNEKLFF.

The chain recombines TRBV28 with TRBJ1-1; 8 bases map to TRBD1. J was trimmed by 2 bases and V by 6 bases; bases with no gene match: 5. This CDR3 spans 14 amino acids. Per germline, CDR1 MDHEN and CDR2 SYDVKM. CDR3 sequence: CASRNRGENTEAFF. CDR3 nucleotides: TGTGCCAGCAGGAACAGGGGGGAAAACACTGAAGCTTTCTTT.